This TCR beta chain is from a study of radiation and T cells in renal cell carcinoma. The study's findings and limits: From baseline, blood top tumor clonotypes peaked at 2 weeks post-radiation.

As to time point: blood 4 weeks post-SBRT, at nephrectomy. Regarding treatment: 15 Gy SBRT to primary tumor, nephrectomy 4 weeks later. Nephrectomy followed 15 Gy stereotactic body radiation by 4 weeks. Serial blood draws occurred at baseline and 2 and 4 weeks post-SBRT. The protocol was immunoSEQ multiplex PCR, while the TCRdb copy is restricted to in-frame clones and leaves out a portion. The table has about 40,000 clones, roughly 82% seen once. V lost 1 base and J lost 9, with 19 bases in between. Germline V gene data show CDR1 as LGHNA and CDR2 as YNFKEQ. The length of the CDR3 is 16 residues. This clone has a handful of counts. The antigen remains unidentified.

Material: blood, obtained from a patient whose treatment included radiotherapy and nephrectomy. The chain employs TRBV4-2 and TRBJ2-1, with D perhaps matching TRBD2 (5 bases). The TCR was taken from an older woman with renal cell carcinoma. This chain's CDR3 is CASSQVLARGSGEQFF. In nucleotides, the CDR3 is TGTGCCAGCAGCCAAGTCTTGGCCCGGGGATCTGGTGAGCAGTTCTTC.